These T cell receptor beta chains were read from a single sample in a study of blood T cell repertoires in COVID-19. Data came from immunoSEQ multiplex PCR; TCRdb stores just in-frame clones and leaves some out. The data contain around 260,000 clones, about 80% of them singletons. Sample: peripheral blood. These TCRs come from a person between 65 and 79 years old with COVID-19, enrolled during active disease. The CDR3 runs from the conserved cysteine through the conserved F or W. D genes are given only for firm matches. Not every row has a clone size; where given, it reads once, few, many or a size class.

CDR3aa: CASTSRGADTQYF; CDR3nt: TGTGCCAGCACCTCCCGGGGGGCAGATACGCAGTATTTT; d_gene: TRBD2; j_gene: TRBJ2-3; v_gene: TRBV3-1/TRBV3-2; len: 13; abundance: -
CDR3aa: CASSLVRTGTGANVLTF; CDR3nt: TGTGCCAGCAGCTTAGTAAGGACAGGGACTGGGGCCAACGTCCTGACTTTC; d_gene: TRBD1; j_gene: TRBJ2-6; v_gene: TRBV7-6; len: 17; abundance: -
CDR3aa: CASSYDGAANTEAFF; CDR3nt: TGTGCCAGCAGTTACGATGGAGCAGCGAACACTGAAGCTTTCTTT; d_gene: -; j_gene: TRBJ1-1; v_gene: TRBV6-5; len: 15; abundance: -
CDR3aa: CASRLFSSGSNTGELFF; CDR3nt: TGTGCCAGCCGCCTTTTTTCGAGCGGGTCTAACACCGGGGAGCTGTTTTTT; d_gene: -; j_gene: TRBJ2-2; v_gene: TRBV27; len: 17; abundance: -
CDR3aa: CASSRSAGSYNSPLHF; CDR3nt: TGTGCCAGCAGCCGCTCGGCGGGGTCCTATAATTCACCCCTCCACTTT; d_gene: -; j_gene: TRBJ1-6; v_gene: TRBV7-9; len: 16; abundance: -
CDR3aa: CASSLLGSPKLEQYF; CDR3nt: TGTGCCAGCAGCTTACTAGGGAGTCCCAAACTCGAGCAGTACTTC; d_gene: -; j_gene: TRBJ2-7; v_gene: TRBV7-9; len: 15; abundance: once
CDR3aa: CSASLGFEKLFF; CDR3nt: TGCAGTGCTAGTCTCGGGTTTGAAAAACTGTTTTTT; d_gene: -; j_gene: TRBJ1-4; v_gene: TRBV20-1; len: 12; abundance: few
CDR3aa: CASARGLGNTIYF; CDR3nt: TGTGCCAGCGCCAGGGGGCTTGGAAACACCATATATTTT; d_gene: TRBD1; j_gene: TRBJ1-3; v_gene: TRBV12-3/TRBV12-4; len: 13; abundance: -
CDR3aa: CASSPDSDQPQHF; CDR3nt: TGTGCCAGCTCACCTGATAGCGATCAGCCCCAGCATTTT; d_gene: -; j_gene: TRBJ1-5; v_gene: TRBV18; len: 13; abundance: -
CDR3aa: CASSLGVDTDTQYF; CDR3nt: TGTGCCAGCAGCTTGGGCGTAGACACAGATACGCAGTATTTT; d_gene: -; j_gene: TRBJ2-3; v_gene: TRBV5-4; len: 14; abundance: once
CDR3aa: CASSHPSSADTQYF; CDR3nt: TGTGCCAGCAGTCACCCTTCTAGCGCGGATACGCAGTATTTT; d_gene: -; j_gene: TRBJ2-3; v_gene: TRBV6-6; len: 14; abundance: -
CDR3aa: CASSIMEDYGYTF; CDR3nt: TGTGCCAGCTCCATAATGGAGGACTATGGCTACACCTTC; d_gene: -; j_gene: TRBJ1-2; v_gene: TRBV18; len: 13; abundance: -
CDR3aa: CASSSGTGSTAEAFF; CDR3nt: TGTGCCAGCAGCTCGGGGACAGGGTCGACGGCTGAAGCTTTCTTT; d_gene: TRBD1; j_gene: TRBJ1-1; v_gene: TRBV5-4; len: 15; abundance: -
CDR3aa: CASSFGQGNGYTF; CDR3nt: TGTGCCAGCAGTTTTGGACAGGGGAATGGCTACACCTTC; d_gene: TRBD1; j_gene: TRBJ1-2; v_gene: TRBV7-3; len: 13; abundance: -
CDR3aa: CASSSKDIGGYTF; CDR3nt: TGTGCCAGCAGTTCTAAGGACATAGGTGGCTACACCTTC; d_gene: -; j_gene: TRBJ1-2; v_gene: TRBV12-3/TRBV12-4; len: 13; abundance: -
CDR3aa: CASSLSTTPNYEQYF; CDR3nt: TGTGCCAGCAGCTTATCGACTACTCCGAATTACGAGCAGTACTTC; d_gene: -; j_gene: TRBJ2-7; v_gene: TRBV11-2; len: 15; abundance: -
CDR3aa: CSVRGYDEQFF; CDR3nt: TGCAGCGTCCGGGGTTACGATGAGCAGTTCTTC; d_gene: -; j_gene: TRBJ2-1; v_gene: TRBV29-1; len: 11; abundance: -
CDR3aa: CASSLVLEQFF; CDR3nt: TGTGCCAGCAGCTTGGTTCTTGAGCAGTTCTTC; d_gene: -; j_gene: TRBJ2-1; v_gene: TRBV5-5; len: 11; abundance: -
CDR3aa: CATSRDRYYEQYF; CDR3nt: TGTGCCACCAGCAGAGATCGTTACTACGAGCAGTACTTC; d_gene: -; j_gene: TRBJ2-7; v_gene: TRBV15; len: 13; abundance: -
CDR3aa: CSVDASRHLYEQYF; CDR3nt: TGCAGCGTTGATGCTAGCCGACATCTCTACGAGCAGTACTTC; d_gene: -; j_gene: TRBJ2-7; v_gene: TRBV29-1; len: 14; abundance: -
CDR3aa: CASSIGQDHEKLFF; CDR3nt: TGTGCCAGTAGTATCGGACAGGACCATGAAAAACTGTTTTTT; d_gene: TRBD1; j_gene: TRBJ1-4; v_gene: TRBV19; len: 14; abundance: -
CDR3aa: CASSEWGLADYEQYF; CDR3nt: TGTGCCAGCAGTGAGTGGGGACTAGCGGATTACGAGCAGTACTTC; d_gene: TRBD2; j_gene: TRBJ2-7; v_gene: TRBV6-1; len: 15; abundance: -
CDR3aa: CASSLLENYGYTF; CDR3nt: TGTGCCAGCAGCTTATTGGAGAACTATGGCTACACCTTC; d_gene: -; j_gene: TRBJ1-2; v_gene: TRBV7-8; len: 13; abundance: -
CDR3aa: CASSRNGEGGQPQHF; CDR3nt: TGCGCCAGCAGCAGGAATGGGGAGGGGGGACAGCCCCAGCATTTT; d_gene: -; j_gene: TRBJ1-5; v_gene: TRBV5-1; len: 15; abundance: -
CDR3aa: CASSLVRANNEKLFF; CDR3nt: TGTGCCAGCAGCTTAGTCAGGGCGAACAATGAAAAACTGTTTTTT; d_gene: -; j_gene: TRBJ1-4; v_gene: TRBV7-8; len: 15; abundance: -
CDR3aa: CASQTTGLNEKLFF; CDR3nt: TGTGCCAGCCAAACGACAGGCCTTAATGAAAAACTGTTTTTT; d_gene: -; j_gene: TRBJ1-4; v_gene: TRBV2; len: 14; abundance: -
CDR3aa: CASSLLGGTYNEQFF; CDR3nt: TGTGCCAGCAGCTTATTAGGCGGGACCTACAATGAGCAGTTCTTC; d_gene: -; j_gene: TRBJ2-1; v_gene: TRBV7-2; len: 15; abundance: -
CDR3aa: CASSLGPGGSPLHF; CDR3nt: TGTGCCAGCAGCTTAGGTCCCGGAGGTTCACCCCTCCACTTT; d_gene: -; j_gene: TRBJ1-6; v_gene: TRBV11-3; len: 14; abundance: -
CDR3aa: CASSIRVRQPQHF; CDR3nt: TGTGCCAGTAGTATCAGGGTACGTCAGCCCCAGCATTTT; d_gene: -; j_gene: TRBJ1-5; v_gene: TRBV19; len: 13; abundance: -
CDR3aa: CASSDPGGGLYAEAFF; CDR3nt: TGTGCCAGCAGTGATCCCGGGGGTGGGCTTTACGCTGAAGCTTTCTTT; d_gene: -; j_gene: TRBJ1-1; v_gene: TRBV6-1; len: 16; abundance: -
CDR3aa: CASSQPTGNYGYTF; CDR3nt: TGCGCCAGCAGCCAACCGACAGGGAACTATGGCTACACCTTC; d_gene: TRBD1; j_gene: TRBJ1-2; v_gene: TRBV4-1; len: 14; abundance: -
CDR3aa: CASSRDRAFSGANVLTF; CDR3nt: TGTGCCAGCTCCCGGGACAGGGCTTTCTCTGGGGCCAACGTCCTGACTTTC; d_gene: TRBD1; j_gene: TRBJ2-6; v_gene: TRBV7-8; len: 17; abundance: -
CDR3aa: CASSQSSSAEAFF; CDR3nt: TGTGCCAGCAGCCAAAGTAGCTCCGCCGAAGCTTTCTTT; d_gene: -; j_gene: TRBJ1-1; v_gene: TRBV3-1/TRBV3-2; len: 13; abundance: -
CDR3aa: CASSDGGQVDGYTF; CDR3nt: TGTGCCAGCAGTGATGGGGGACAGGTCGATGGCTACACCTTC; d_gene: TRBD1; j_gene: TRBJ1-2; v_gene: TRBV6-1; len: 14; abundance: -
CDR3aa: CSVTTGAATEAFF; CDR3nt: TGCAGCGTTACCACAGGGGCGGCCACTGAAGCTTTCTTT; d_gene: TRBD1; j_gene: TRBJ1-1; v_gene: TRBV29-1; len: 13; abundance: -
CDR3aa: CASRPSGTTVRGELFF; CDR3nt: TGTGCCAGTAGGCCTTCCGGGACTACCGTTCGGGGGGAGCTGTTTTTT; d_gene: TRBD2; j_gene: TRBJ2-2; v_gene: TRBV19; len: 16; abundance: -
CDR3aa: CASSRYPTDTQYF; CDR3nt: TGTGCCAGCAGCCGGTACCCCACAGATACGCAGTATTTT; d_gene: -; j_gene: TRBJ2-3; v_gene: TRBV7-3; len: 13; abundance: -
CDR3aa: CASSLKGLASGTSNEQFF; CDR3nt: TGTGCCAGCAGCTTAAAGGGTCTGGCTAGCGGGACCTCCAATGAGCAGTTCTTC; d_gene: TRBD2; j_gene: TRBJ2-1; v_gene: TRBV7-3; len: 18; abundance: few
CDR3aa: CASSEGTSGGIKQYF; CDR3nt: TGTGCCAGCAGCGAAGGGACTAGCGGGGGGATTAAGCAGTATTTT; d_gene: TRBD2; j_gene: TRBJ2-3; v_gene: TRBV6-1; len: 15; abundance: -
CDR3aa: CASSVGSWSSGNTIYF; CDR3nt: TGTGCCAGCAGCGTAGGATCTTGGAGCTCTGGAAACACCATATATTTT; d_gene: -; j_gene: TRBJ1-3; v_gene: TRBV9; len: 16; abundance: -
CDR3aa: CASSYDGERGLYNEQFF; CDR3nt: TGTGCCAGCAGTTACGACGGCGAGCGGGGGCTGTACAATGAGCAGTTCTTC; d_gene: TRBD2; j_gene: TRBJ2-1; v_gene: TRBV6-2/TRBV6-3; len: 17; abundance: -
CDR3aa: CASSPLAGQNVVLGTF; CDR3nt: TGTGCCAGTAGTCCGCTAGCGGGACAAAATGTTGTTTTAGGCACCTTC; d_gene: -; j_gene: TRBJ1-2; v_gene: TRBV19; len: 16; abundance: -
CDR3aa: CASSQARGPHNEQFF; CDR3nt: TGTGCCAGCAGCCAAGCTAGGGGCCCTCACAATGAGCAGTTCTTC; d_gene: -; j_gene: TRBJ2-1; v_gene: TRBV3-1/TRBV3-2; len: 15; abundance: -
CDR3aa: CASKGADLNTEAFF; CDR3nt: TGTGCCAGCAAAGGAGCAGACTTGAACACTGAAGCTTTCTTT; d_gene: -; j_gene: TRBJ1-1; v_gene: TRBV28; len: 14; abundance: few
CDR3aa: CATARTGSADTQYF; CDR3nt: TGCGCCACCGCGCGGACAGGCTCGGCAGATACGCAGTATTTT; d_gene: TRBD1; j_gene: TRBJ2-3; v_gene: TRBV4-3; len: 14; abundance: -
CDR3aa: CASEMGQYSNQPQHF; CDR3nt: TGTGCCAGCGAGATGGGACAGTATAGCAATCAGCCCCAGCATTTT; d_gene: TRBD1; j_gene: TRBJ1-5; v_gene: TRBV6-5; len: 15; abundance: -
CDR3aa: CASSQSLQNSPLHF; CDR3nt: TGTGCCAGCAGCCAATCCCTACAGAATTCACCCCTCCACTTT; d_gene: -; j_gene: TRBJ1-6; v_gene: TRBV3-1/TRBV3-2; len: 14; abundance: -
CDR3aa: CASSRLLSSTNEKLFF; CDR3nt: TGTGCCAGCAGCCGACTCTTGTCCTCAACTAATGAAAAACTGTTTTTT; d_gene: -; j_gene: TRBJ1-4; v_gene: TRBV28; len: 16; abundance: -
CDR3aa: CASRPGHSNEKLFF; CDR3nt: TGTGCCAGCAGACCCGGACACTCTAATGAAAAACTGTTTTTT; d_gene: -; j_gene: TRBJ1-4; v_gene: TRBV6-5; len: 14; abundance: -
CDR3aa: CASSSPDRAKNIQYF; CDR3nt: TGCGCCAGCAGCTCGCCGGACAGAGCCAAAAACATTCAGTACTTC; d_gene: -; j_gene: TRBJ2-4; v_gene: TRBV5-1; len: 15; abundance: -
CDR3aa: CASSPMGARNTGELFF; CDR3nt: TGTGCCAGCAGCCCCATGGGGGCCAGAAACACCGGGGAGCTGTTTTTT; d_gene: -; j_gene: TRBJ2-2; v_gene: TRBV28; len: 16; abundance: -
CDR3aa: CASSLLNSGFGTGELFF; CDR3nt: TGTGCCAGCAGCTTGTTAAATTCCGGGTTCGGCACCGGGGAGCTGTTTTTT; d_gene: -; j_gene: TRBJ2-2; v_gene: TRBV5-6; len: 17; abundance: once
CDR3aa: CASSLVFTGNTEAFF; CDR3nt: TGTGCCAGCAGCTTAGTGTTCACGGGGAACACTGAAGCTTTCTTT; d_gene: -; j_gene: TRBJ1-1; v_gene: TRBV7-8; len: 15; abundance: -
CDR3aa: CATSYTGFPGELFF; CDR3nt: TGTGCCACCAGTTATACAGGGTTTCCCGGGGAGCTGTTTTTT; d_gene: -; j_gene: TRBJ2-2; v_gene: TRBV24-1; len: 14; abundance: -
CDR3aa: CASSEMLAEAETQYF; CDR3nt: TGTGCCAGCAGTGAAATGCTCGCGGAGGCAGAGACCCAGTACTTC; d_gene: -; j_gene: TRBJ2-5; v_gene: TRBV6-1; len: 15; abundance: once
CDR3aa: CASSESISGGAYEQYF; CDR3nt: TGTGCCAGCAGTGAATCAATCAGCGGGGGGGCGTACGAGCAGTACTTC; d_gene: TRBD2; j_gene: TRBJ2-7; v_gene: TRBV2; len: 16; abundance: -
CDR3aa: CASSWGMFTGELFF; CDR3nt: TGTGCCAGCAGCTGGGGCATGTTCACCGGGGAGCTGTTTTTT; d_gene: -; j_gene: TRBJ2-2; v_gene: TRBV7-2; len: 14; abundance: -
CDR3aa: CASSQGPTDTQYF; CDR3nt: TGTGCCAGCAGCCAAGGGCCAACAGATACGCAGTATTTT; d_gene: -; j_gene: TRBJ2-3; v_gene: TRBV4-2; len: 13; abundance: -
CDR3aa: CASSLMGRVGETQYF; CDR3nt: TGTGCCAGCAGCTTAATGGGCAGGGTCGGAGAGACCCAGTACTTC; d_gene: -; j_gene: TRBJ2-5; v_gene: TRBV7-3; len: 15; abundance: -